The clone carrying this T cell receptor (beta chain) showed up just a few times. The antigen remains undetermined. The sample is drawn from a study of regulatory T cells in long-lasting Graves disease. Study results and limitations: Persistent disease preferred TRBV28, TRBJ1-2 and TRBJ2-5.

Building of the TCR beta libraries involved iRepertoire HTBI primers and Arm-PCR of CDR3 regions. As originally analysed: Across samples, 50 to 75 TRBV and around 14 TRBJ segments were found. TCRdb processed the multiplex PCR reads anew with MiXCR; each CDR3 protein has one entry. These V and J calls derive from TCRdb rather than the authors' analysis. The table has about 300,000 distinct CDR3 sequences, 22% seen once. Documented time point: persistent/refractory GD, antithyroid drugs over 5 years with positive TRAb. The TCR library was made from RNA extracted from PBMCs. Patients hailed from an endocrinology department in Xi'an, China. The CDR3 extends over 16 amino acids. Germline V gene sequence: CDR1 LNHDA, CDR2 SQIVND (reference sequence). With V trimmed by 3 bases and J by 1 base, 6 bases remained unmatched.

This clonotype originated in a female donor with Graves disease. The sequencing here drew on peripheral blood mononuclear cells (PBMCs), taken when the disease was refractory, from a patient treated with antithyroid drugs. The chain is built from TRBV19 and TRBJ1-1, with 9 nucleotides matching TRBD1. Here the CDR3 reads CASSIDRGTGNTEAFF. The CDR3 DNA reads TGTGCCAGTAGTATCGACAGGGGGACTGGGAACACTGAAGCTTTCTTT.